This TCR beta chain stems from a study of blood T cell repertoires in COVID-19. Turning to the study itself: From T cells, B-cell-depleted T cells, or PBMCs came the material, which was cDNA or gDNA.

Germline V lookup: CDR1 LNHDA, CDR2 SQIVND (reference sequence). The CDR3 contains 15 residues. V was clipped by 5 bases and J by 7 bases, with 19 bases between them. This clone was counted between two and nine times. In the original processing: It was from reference gene primer amplification that nucleated cell counts were estimated. Clones were sequenced by immunoSEQ multiplex PCR, and TCRdb holds only the in-frame ones, with some missing. For V, J and clone size, that table is used; D and trimming come from the DNA. Found here are some 48,000 clones, roughly nine tenths of them singletons; the top ten hold roughly 2%.

The source is a human donor in a cohort sampled during active COVID-19. The gene calls are TRBV19 and TRBJ2-3, with a tentative D call TRBD1 (6 bases). What was sequenced was peripheral blood. The CDR3 DNA follows: TGTGCCAGTAGTCTACGTCAGGGGATCTTCCATACGCAGTATTTT. Its translation: CASSLRQGIFHTQYF. Filled out from reference TRBV19 and TRBJ2-3, the complete variable domain reads DGGITQSPKYLFRKEGQNVTLSCEQNLNHDAMYWYRQDPGQGLRLIYYSQIVNDFQKGDIAEGYSVSREKKESFPLTVTSAQKNPTAFYLCASSLRQGIFHTQYFGPGTRLTVL.